The TCR beta chain described here comes from a study of human T cells and chemical hapten exposure. The library attached unique molecular identifiers to individual cDNA molecules. TCRdb re-analysed the 5' RACE reads in MiXCR, keeping a single row per CDR3 protein. Of 130,000 or so distinct CDR3 sequences in the sample, 4.1% were seen once. This clonotype has just a few counts. The CDR3 contains 17 residues. Unmatched junction bases numbered 15, after V lost 5 bases and J lost 2 bases. Researchers extracted total RNA from unfractionated whole blood. The chain has TRBV12-3 or TRBV12-4 and TRBJ2-7, with TRBD1 matching over 7 bases. The source of this sequence is a female donor in good health. In DNA, the CDR3 is TGTGCCAGCAGTCCACCAGGTGTGGGACAGCTGGCCTACGAGCAGTACTTC. It specifies CASSPPGVGQLAYEQYF.